This T cell receptor (beta chain) was sequenced during a study of blood T cell repertoires in COVID-19. On the study more broadly: Whether acute or convalescent, the COVID-19 samples came from the United States, Italy and Spain. T cells, B-cell-depleted T cells, or PBMCs supplied cDNA or gDNA.

Original processing methods: The assay estimated nucleated cells by amplifying reference gene primers. Sequencing was performed with immunoSEQ multiplex PCR; in TCRdb, only in-frame clones are kept and a portion is missing. V, J and clone size derive from that table, while D and trimming were established from the DNA sequence. The data contain about 250,000 clones, 70% to 90% of them seen just once; the ten biggest clones take up approximately 5.1%. Germline V CDR1 and CDR2: KGHDR, SFDVKD. V was clipped by 3 bases and J by 3 bases; unmatched bases: 11. This CDR3 comprises 18 residues. This chain uses TRBV24-1 with TRBJ2-1; 9 bases are a match to TRBD2. This TCR came from a man between 50 and 59 years old with active or convalescent COVID-19. Input material: peripheral blood. In nucleotides, the CDR3 is TGTGCCACCAGTGATCCACTAGCGGGCTTAAGAAGCTACAATGAGCAGTTCTTC. Its translation is CATSDPLAGLRSYNEQFF.